This T cell receptor beta chain is drawn from a study of cytomegalovirus exposure and HLA in healthy donors. This clone came up once. Its matching antigen is unknown. Findings and limits, study-wide: CMV serostatus alone was available as immune exposure information. Most TCRs appeared rarely, but some public TCRs recurred in many donors.

Donors showed nominal health when sampled, although they likely had unrecorded immune exposures. Amplification used 60 Vbeta primers and 13 Jbeta primers. TCRdb's copy holds only in-frame clones and misses some; the assay was immunoSEQ multiplex PCR. Of about 130,000 clones listed, around 73% are singletons. The CDR3 runs to 11 residues. Germline V CDR1 and CDR2: DFQATT, SNEGSKA (reference sequence). V lost 7 bases and J lost 9; bases outside the gene matches: 1. The TCR comes from a female donor in good health and CMV-seronegative. Sequenced material: PBMCs. The rearrangement joins TRBV20-1 to TRBJ2-4; 12 bases map to TRBD2. The CDR3 DNA sequence: TGCAGTGGGACTAGCGGGGTCATTCAGTACTTC. Translated, it gives CSGTSGVIQYF.